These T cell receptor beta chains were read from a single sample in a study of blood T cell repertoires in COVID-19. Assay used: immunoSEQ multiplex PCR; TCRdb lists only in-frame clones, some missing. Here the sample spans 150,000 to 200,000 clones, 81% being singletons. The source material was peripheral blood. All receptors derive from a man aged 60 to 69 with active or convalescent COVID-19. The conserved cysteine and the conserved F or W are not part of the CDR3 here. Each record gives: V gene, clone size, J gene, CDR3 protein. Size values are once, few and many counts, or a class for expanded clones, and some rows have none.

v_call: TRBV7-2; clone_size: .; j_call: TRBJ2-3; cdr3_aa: ASSLGGLAGVNTDTQY
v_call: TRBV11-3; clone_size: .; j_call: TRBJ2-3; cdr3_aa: ASSLGDRGSTDTQY
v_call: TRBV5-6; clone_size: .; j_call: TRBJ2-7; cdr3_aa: ASRPGQASYEQY
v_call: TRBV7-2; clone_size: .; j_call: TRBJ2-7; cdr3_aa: ASSLGGGGAFEQY
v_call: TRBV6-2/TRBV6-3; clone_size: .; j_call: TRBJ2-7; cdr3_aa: ASSYPTGGEQY
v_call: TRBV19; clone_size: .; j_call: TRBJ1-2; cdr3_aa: ASSRPGQRIFYGYT
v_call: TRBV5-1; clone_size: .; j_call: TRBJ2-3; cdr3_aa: ASSSDRVDTQY
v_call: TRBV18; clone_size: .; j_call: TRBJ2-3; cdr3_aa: ASSPPGGATDTQY
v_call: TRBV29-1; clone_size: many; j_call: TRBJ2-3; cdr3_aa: SVVGTTSGDTDTQY
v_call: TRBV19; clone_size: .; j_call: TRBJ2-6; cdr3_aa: ASTPQGAGANVLT
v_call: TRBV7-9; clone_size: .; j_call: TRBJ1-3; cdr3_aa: ASSNRDRGLYTIY
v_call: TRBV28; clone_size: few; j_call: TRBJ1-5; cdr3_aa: ASRVGGSNQPQH
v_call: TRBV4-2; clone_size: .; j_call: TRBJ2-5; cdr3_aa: ASSQDGSGTDYQETQY
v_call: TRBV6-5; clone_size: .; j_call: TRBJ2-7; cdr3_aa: ASRVSGSYEQY
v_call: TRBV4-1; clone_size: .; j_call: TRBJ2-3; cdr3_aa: ASSQPLERWTSTDTQY
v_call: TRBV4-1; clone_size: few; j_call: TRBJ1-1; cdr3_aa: ASSQAPGGLSTEAF
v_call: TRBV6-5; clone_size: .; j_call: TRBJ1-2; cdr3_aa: ASTTGGVYGYGYT
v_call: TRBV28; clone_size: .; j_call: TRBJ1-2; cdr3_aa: ASSQPDRGTGYT
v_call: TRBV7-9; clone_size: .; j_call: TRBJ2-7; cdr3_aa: ASSLGAGRD
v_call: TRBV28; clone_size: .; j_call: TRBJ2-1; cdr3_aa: ASSWLGDQRSEQF
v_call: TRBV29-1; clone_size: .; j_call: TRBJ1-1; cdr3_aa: SAPDRVNTEAF
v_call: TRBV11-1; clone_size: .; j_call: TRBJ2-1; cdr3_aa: ASSLEGGAVNEQF
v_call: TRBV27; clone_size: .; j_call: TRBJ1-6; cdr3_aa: ASSPDRVSPLH
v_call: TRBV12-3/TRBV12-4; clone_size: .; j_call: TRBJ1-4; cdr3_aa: ASSFGPTGELF
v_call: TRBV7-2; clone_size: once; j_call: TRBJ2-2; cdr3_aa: ASSPTSGSGTGELF
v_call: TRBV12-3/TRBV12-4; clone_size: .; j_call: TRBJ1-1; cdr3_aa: ASSRGTEAF
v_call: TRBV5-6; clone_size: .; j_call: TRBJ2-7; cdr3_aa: ASSLEKREVYEQY
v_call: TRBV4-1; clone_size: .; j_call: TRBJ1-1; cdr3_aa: ASVKQGQRNTEAF
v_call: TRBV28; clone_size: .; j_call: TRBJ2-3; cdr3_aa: ASSLRVPDTQY
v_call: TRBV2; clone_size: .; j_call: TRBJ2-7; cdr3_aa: ASTPNGGSYEQY
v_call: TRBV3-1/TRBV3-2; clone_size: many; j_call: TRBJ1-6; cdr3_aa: ASSQEGRDNSPLH
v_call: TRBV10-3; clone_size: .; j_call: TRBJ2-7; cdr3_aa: AITAGGEQY
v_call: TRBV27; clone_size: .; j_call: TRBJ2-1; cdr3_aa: ASSVLAGARSEQF
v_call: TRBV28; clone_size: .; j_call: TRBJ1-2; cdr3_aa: ASSFLMADYGYT
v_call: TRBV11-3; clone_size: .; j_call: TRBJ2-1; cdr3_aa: ASSPGQGYEEQF
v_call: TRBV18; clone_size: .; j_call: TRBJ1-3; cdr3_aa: ASSPPSQGTSGNTIY
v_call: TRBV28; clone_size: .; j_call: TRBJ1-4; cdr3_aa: ASNTGREKLF
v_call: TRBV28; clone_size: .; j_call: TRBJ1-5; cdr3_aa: ASSAPTGYRSNQPQH
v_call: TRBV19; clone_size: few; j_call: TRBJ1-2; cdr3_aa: ASSPEGQGRGYT
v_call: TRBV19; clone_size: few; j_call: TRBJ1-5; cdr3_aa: ASSGTGGPYQPQH
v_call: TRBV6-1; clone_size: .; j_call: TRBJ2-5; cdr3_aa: ASSEASGTQETQY
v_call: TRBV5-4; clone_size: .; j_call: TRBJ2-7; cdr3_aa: ASSLAGRDYEQY
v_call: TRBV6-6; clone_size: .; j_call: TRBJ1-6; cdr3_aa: ASSDATVAIPPLH
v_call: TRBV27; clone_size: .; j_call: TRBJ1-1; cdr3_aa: ASSLSVGRGQAF
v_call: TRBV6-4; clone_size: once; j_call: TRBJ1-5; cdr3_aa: ASRYRDRVFQPQH
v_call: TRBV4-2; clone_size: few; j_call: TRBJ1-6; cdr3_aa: ASSQIGGDSPLH
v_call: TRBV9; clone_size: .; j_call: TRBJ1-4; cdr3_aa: ASSRGTGGTEKLF
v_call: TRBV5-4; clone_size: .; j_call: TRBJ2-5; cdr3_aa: ASSLRGTQETQY
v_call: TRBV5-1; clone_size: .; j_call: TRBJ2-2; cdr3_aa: ASSLGQGATGELF
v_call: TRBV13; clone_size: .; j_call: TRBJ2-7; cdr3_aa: ASSLSGGKTYEQY
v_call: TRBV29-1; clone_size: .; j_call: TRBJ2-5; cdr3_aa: SVDILAQETQY
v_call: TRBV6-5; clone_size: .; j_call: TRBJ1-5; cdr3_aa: ASSSSTGANQPQH
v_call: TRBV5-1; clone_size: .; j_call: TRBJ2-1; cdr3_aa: ASSLQGQGGNEQF
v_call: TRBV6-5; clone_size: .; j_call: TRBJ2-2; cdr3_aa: ASRPDPGNTGELF
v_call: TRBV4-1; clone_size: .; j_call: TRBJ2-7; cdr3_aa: ASSQPQGYEQY
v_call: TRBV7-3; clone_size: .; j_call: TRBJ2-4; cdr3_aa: ASSLDSVNIQY
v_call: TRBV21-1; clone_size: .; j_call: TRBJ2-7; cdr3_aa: ASNHGTGAREQY
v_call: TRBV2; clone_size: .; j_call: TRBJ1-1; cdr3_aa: ASSNRGRTEAF
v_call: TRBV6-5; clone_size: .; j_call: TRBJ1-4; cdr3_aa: ASSRLGVGSKLF
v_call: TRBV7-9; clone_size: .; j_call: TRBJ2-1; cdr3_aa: ASSFERRGSSYNEQF